This T cell receptor beta chain was found in a study of blood T cells in healthy people across ages. Study results and limitations: Long-lived and aged donors differed, with more naive CD4+ cells and higher diversity in the long-lived.

Investigators took approximately 9.4 milliliters of peripheral blood from every donor. To note about this clonotype: The antigen remains undetermined.

A second PCR of 7 to 11 cycles used a sample-barcoded 5' primer and a J-beta primer mix. Each cDNA molecule received a tag from a template-switch adaptor that had 12 random nucleotides. TCRdb redid the calling of the 5' RACE reads with MiXCR, one entry per CDR3 protein. The sample lists 950,000 to 1,200,000 distinct CDR3 sequences, about two fifths occurring once. CDR1 is MNHNY and CDR2 is SVGAGI in the germline V gene (reference sequence). CDR3 length: 14 residues. J lost 6 bases, V lost 6 bases, and 9 bases had no gene match. The chain links TRBV6-6 to TRBJ1-2; 8 bases line up with TRBD1. The clonotype originates from a young man in good health. Specimen: blood. The CDR3: CASSHPRGQDGYTF. CDR3 sequence (DNA): TGTGCCAGCAGCCACCCCAGGGGGCAGGATGGCTACACCTTC.